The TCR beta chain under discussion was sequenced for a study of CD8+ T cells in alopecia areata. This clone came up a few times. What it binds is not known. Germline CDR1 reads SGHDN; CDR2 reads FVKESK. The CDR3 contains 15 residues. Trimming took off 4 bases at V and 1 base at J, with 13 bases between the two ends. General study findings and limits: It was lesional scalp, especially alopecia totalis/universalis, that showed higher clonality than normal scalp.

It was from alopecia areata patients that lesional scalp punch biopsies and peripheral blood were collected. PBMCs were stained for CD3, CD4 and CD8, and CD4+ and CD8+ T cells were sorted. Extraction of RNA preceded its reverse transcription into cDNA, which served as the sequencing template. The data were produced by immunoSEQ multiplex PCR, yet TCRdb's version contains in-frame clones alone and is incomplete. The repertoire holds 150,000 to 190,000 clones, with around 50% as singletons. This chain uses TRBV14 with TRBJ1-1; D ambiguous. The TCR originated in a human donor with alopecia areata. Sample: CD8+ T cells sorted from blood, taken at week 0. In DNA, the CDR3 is TGTGCCAGCAGCCGCACCGGGTTGGGGAACACTGAAGCTTTCTTT. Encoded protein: CASSRTGLGNTEAFF.